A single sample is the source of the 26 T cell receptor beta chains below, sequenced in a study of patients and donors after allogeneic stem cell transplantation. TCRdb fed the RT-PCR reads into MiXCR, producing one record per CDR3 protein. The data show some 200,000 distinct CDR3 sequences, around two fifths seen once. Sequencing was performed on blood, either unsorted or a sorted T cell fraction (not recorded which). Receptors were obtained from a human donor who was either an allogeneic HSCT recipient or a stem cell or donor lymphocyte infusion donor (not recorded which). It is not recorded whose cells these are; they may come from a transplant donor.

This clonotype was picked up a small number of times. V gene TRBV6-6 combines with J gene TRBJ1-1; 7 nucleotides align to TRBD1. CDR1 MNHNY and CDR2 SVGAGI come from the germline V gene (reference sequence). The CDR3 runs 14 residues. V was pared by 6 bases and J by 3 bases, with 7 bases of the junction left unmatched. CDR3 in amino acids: CASRQRGQYTEAFF. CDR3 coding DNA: TGTGCCAGCAGACAGAGGGGGCAGTACACTGAAGCTTTCTTT.

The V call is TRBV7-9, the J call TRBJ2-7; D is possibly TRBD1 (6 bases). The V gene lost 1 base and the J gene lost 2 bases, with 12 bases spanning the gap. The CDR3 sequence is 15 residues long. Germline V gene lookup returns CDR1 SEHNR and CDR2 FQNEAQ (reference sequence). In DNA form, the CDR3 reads TGTGCCAGCAGCTTAGAGACAGGAGCTACCTACGAGCAGTACTTC. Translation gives CASSLETGATYEQYF.

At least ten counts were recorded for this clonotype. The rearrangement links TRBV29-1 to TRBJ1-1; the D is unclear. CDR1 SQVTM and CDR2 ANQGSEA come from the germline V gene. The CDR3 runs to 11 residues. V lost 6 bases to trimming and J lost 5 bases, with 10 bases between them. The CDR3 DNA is TGCAGCGTCGTACCCCGGACTGAAGCTTTCTTT. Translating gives CSVVPRTEAFF.

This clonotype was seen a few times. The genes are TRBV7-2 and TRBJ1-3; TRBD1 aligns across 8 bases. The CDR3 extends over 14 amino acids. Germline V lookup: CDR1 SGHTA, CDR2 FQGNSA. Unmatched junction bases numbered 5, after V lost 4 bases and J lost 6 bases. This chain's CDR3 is CASSYGQGPNTIYF. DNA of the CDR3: TGTGCCAGCAGCTATGGACAGGGACCAAACACCATATATTTT.

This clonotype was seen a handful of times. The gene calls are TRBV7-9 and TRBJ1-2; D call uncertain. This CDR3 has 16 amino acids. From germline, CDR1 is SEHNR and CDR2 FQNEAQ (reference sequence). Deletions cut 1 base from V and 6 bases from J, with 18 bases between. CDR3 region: CASSLGGIAGLNGYTF. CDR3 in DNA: TGTGCCAGCAGCTTAGGGGGTATAGCGGGATTGAATGGCTACACCTTC.

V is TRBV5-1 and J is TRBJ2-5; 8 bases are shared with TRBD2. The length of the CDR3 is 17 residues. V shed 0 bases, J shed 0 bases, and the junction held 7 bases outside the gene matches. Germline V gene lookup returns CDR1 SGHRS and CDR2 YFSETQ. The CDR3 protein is CASSLGLERENQETQYF. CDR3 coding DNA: TGCGCCAGCAGCTTGGGTCTGGAGCGGGAGAACCAAGAGACCCAGTACTTC.

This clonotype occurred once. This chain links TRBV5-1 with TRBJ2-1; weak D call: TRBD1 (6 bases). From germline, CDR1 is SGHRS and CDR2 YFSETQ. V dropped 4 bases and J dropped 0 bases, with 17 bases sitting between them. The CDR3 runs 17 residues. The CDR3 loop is CASSLRGSLSSYNEQFF. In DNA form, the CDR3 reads TGCGCCAGCAGCCTAAGGGGGTCCCTAAGCTCCTACAATGAGCAGTTCTTC.

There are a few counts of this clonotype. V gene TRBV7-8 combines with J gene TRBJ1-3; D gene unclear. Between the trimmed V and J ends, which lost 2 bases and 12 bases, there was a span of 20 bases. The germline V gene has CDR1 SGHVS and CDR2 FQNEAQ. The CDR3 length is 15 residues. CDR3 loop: CASSLLLGGPMHIYF. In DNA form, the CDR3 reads TGTGCCAGCAGCTTACTCCTGGGCGGGCCTATGCACATATATTTT.

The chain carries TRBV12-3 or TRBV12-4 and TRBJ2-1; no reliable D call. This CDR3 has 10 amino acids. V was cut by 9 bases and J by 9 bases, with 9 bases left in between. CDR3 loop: CASGTSEQFF. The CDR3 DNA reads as TGTGCCAGTGGAACAAGTGAGCAGTTCTTC.

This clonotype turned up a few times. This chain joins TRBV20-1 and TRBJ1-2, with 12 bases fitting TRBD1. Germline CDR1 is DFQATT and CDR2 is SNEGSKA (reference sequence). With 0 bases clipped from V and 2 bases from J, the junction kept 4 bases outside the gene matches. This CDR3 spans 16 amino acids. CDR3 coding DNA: TGCAGTGCTAGAGATCCGGGGACAGGGGGCAACTATGGCTACACCTTC. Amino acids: CSARDPGTGGNYGYTF.

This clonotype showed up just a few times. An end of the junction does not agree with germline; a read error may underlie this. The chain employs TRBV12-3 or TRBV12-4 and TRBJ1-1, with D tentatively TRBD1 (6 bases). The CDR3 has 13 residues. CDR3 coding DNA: TGTGCCAGCAATTTAGGGGGGAACACTGAAGCTTTCTTT. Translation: CASNLGGNTEAFF.

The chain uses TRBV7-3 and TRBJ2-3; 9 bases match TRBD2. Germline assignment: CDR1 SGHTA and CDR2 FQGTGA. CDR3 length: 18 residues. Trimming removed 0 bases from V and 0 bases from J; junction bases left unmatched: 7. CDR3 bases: TGTGCCAGCAGCTTAACGCCTAGCGGGAATCCTAGCACAGATACGCAGTATTTT. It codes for CASSLTPSGNPSTDTQYF. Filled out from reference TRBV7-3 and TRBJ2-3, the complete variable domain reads GAGVSQTPSNKVTEKGKYVELRCDPISGHTALYWYRQSLGQGPEFLIYFQGTGAADDSGLPNDRFFAVRPEGSVSTLKIQRTERGDSAVYLCASSLTPSGNPSTDTQYFGPGTRLTVL.

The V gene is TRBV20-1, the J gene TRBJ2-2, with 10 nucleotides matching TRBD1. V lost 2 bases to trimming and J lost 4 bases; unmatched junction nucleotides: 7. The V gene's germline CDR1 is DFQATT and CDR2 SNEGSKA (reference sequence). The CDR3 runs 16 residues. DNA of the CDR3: TGCAGTGCTAGACCCGGGACAGGGGTCCTCACCGGGGAGCTGTTTTTT. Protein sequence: CSARPGTGVLTGELFF.

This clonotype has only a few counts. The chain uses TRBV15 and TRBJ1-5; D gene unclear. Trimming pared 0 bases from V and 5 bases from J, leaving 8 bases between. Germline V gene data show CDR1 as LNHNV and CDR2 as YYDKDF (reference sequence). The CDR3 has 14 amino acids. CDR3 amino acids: CATSRDWADQPQHF. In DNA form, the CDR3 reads TGTGCCACCAGCAGAGATTGGGCGGATCAGCCCCAGCATTTT.

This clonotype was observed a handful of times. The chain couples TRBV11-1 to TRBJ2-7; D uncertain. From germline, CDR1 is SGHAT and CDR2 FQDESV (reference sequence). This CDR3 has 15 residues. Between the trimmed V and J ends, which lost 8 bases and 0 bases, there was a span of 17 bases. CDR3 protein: CASGVLSKGSYEQYF. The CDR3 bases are TGTGCCAGCGGCGTTCTGTCCAAGGGCTCCTACGAGCAGTACTTC.

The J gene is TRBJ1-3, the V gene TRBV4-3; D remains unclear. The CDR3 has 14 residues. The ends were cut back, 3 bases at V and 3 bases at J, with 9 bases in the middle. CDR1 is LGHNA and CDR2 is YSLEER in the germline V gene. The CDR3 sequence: CASSQSGFGNTIYF. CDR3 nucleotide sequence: TGCGCCAGCAGCCAGTCGGGCTTTGGAAACACCATATATTTT.

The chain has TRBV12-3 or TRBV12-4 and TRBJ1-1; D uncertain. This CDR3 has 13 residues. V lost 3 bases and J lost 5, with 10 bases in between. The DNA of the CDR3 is TGTGCCAGCAGTTTTATGGGGAGGACTGAAGCTTTCTTT. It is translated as CASSFMGRTEAFF.

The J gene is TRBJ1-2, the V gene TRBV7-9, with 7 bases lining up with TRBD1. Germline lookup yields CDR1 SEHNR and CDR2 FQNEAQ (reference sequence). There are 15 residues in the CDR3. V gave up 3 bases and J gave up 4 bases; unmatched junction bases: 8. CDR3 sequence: CASSLAGGQTYGYTF. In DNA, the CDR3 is TGTGCCAGCAGCTTGGCCGGGGGACAGACCTATGGCTACACCTTC.

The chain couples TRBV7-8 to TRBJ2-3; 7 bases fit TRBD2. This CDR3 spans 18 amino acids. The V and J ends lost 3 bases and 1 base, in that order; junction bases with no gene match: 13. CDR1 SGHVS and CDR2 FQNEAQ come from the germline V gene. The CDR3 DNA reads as TGTGCCAGCAGCTTTAGCTGGGGGGGTAGGTTGCGCACAGATACGCAGTATTTT. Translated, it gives CASSFSWGGRLRTDTQYF.

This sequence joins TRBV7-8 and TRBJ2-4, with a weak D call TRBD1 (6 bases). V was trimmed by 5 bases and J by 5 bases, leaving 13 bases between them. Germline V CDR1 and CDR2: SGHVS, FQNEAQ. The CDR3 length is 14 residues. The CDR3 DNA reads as TGTGCCAGCAGCCCACACAGGGTCGAAAACATTCAGTACTTC. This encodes CASSPHRVENIQYF. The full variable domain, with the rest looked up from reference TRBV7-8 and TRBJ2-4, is GAGVSQSPRYKVAKRGQDVALRCDPISGHVSLFWYQQALGQGPEFLTYFQNEAQLDKSGLPSDRFFAERPEGSVSTLKIQRTQQEDSAVYLCASSPHRVENIQYFGAGTRLSVL.

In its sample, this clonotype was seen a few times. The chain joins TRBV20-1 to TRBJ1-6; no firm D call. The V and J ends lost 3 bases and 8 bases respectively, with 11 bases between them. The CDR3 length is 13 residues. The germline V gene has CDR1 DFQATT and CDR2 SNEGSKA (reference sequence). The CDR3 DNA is TGCAGTGCTAGCTACAACCGGGATTCACCCCTCCACTTT. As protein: CSASYNRDSPLHF.

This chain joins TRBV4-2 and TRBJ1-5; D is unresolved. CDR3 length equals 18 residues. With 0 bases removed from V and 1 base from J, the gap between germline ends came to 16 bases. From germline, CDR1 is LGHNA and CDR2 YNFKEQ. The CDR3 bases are TGTGCCAGCAGCCAAGATTACCCGGTCCCGGGGAGCAATCAGCCCCAGCATTTT. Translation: CASSQDYPVPGSNQPQHF.

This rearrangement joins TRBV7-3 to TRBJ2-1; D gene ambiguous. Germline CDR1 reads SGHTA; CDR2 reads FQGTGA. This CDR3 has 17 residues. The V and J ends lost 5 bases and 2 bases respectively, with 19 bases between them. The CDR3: CASSPRLDASPYNEQFF. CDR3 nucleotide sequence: TGTGCCAGCAGCCCCCGGCTAGATGCCAGCCCCTACAATGAGCAGTTCTTC.

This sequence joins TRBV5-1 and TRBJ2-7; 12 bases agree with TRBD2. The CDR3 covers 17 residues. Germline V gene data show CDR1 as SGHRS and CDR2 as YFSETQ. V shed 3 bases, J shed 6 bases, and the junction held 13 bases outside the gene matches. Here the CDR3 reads CASSYNQPSGRAVEQYF. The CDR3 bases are TGCGCCAGCAGCTACAATCAACCTAGCGGGAGGGCCGTCGAGCAGTACTTC. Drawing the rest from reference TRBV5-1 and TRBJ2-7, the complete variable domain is KAGVTQTPRYLIKTRGQQVTLSCSPISGHRSVSWYQQTPGQGLQFLFEYFSETQRNKGNFPGRFSGRQFSNSRSEMNVSTLELGDSALYLCASSYNQPSGRAVEQYFGPGTRLTVT.

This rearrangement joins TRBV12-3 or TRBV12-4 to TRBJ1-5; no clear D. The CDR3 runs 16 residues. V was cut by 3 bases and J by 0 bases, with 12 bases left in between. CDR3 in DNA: TGTGCCAGCAGTTTGGTGTGGGAGTATAGCAATCAGCCCCAGCATTTT. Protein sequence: CASSLVWEYSNQPQHF.

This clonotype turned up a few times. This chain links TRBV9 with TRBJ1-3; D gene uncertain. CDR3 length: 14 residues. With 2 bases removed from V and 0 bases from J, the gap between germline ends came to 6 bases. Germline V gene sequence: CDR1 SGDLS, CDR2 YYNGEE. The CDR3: CASSVRDSGNTIYF. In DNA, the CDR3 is TGTGCCAGCAGCGTCCGGGACTCTGGAAACACCATATATTTT. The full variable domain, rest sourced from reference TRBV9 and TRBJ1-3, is DSGVTQTPKHLITATGQRVTLRCSPRSGDLSVYWYQQSLDQGLQFLIQYYNGEERAKGNILERFSAQQFPDLHSELNLSSLELGDSALYFCASSVRDSGNTIYFGEGSWLTVV.